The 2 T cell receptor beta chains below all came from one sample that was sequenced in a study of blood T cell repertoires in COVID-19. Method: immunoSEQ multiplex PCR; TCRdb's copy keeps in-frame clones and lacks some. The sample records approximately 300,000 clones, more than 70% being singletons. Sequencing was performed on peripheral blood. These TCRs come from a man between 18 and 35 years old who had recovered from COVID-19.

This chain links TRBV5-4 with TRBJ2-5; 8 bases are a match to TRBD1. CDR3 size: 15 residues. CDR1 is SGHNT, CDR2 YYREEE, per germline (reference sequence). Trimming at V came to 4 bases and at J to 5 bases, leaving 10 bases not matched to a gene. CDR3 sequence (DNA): TGTGCCAGCAGCCTGGGACAGGAATTGTTGGAGACCCAGTACTTC. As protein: CASSLGQELLETQYF. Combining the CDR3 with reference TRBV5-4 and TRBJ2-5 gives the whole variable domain ETGVTQSPTHLIKTRGQQVTLRCSSQSGHNTVSWYQQALGQGPQFIFQYYREEENGRGNFPPRFSGLQFPNYSSELNVNALELDDSALYLCASSLGQELLETQYFGPGTRLLVL.

The CDR3 spells CASSLDQSRDRGSTEAFF. CDR3 coding DNA: TGTGCCAGCAGCTTAGATCAGTCCCGGGACAGGGGGAGCACTGAAGCTTTCTTT. The rearrangement links TRBV11-2 to TRBJ1-1, with 11 bases matching TRBD1. Germline V lookup: CDR1 SGHAT, CDR2 FQNNGV. Germline trimming cut 0 bases from V and 4 bases from J; bases unmatched to any gene: 10. The CDR3 runs to 18 residues.